The 30 T cell receptor beta chains below all came from one sample that was sequenced in a study of glioma-infiltrating T cells after dendritic cell vaccination. Only in-frame clones appear in the TCRdb table, and some are missing; sequencing was by immunoSEQ multiplex PCR. Of over 90,000 clones in the sample, 70% to 90% were seen once. Specimen: blood, collected before dendritic cell vaccination. These receptors came from a human donor with glioblastoma.

The CDR3 here is CASGFPGTGGSGQETQYF. CDR3 DNA: TGTGCTAGTGGTTTTCCCGGGACAGGGGGCTCAGGCCAAGAGACCCAGTACTTC. The chain has TRBV12-5 and TRBJ2-5; 12 bases map to TRBD1. The J segment lost 1 base and the V segment lost 3 bases, leaving 9 bases of the junction unmatched. Germline-derived CDR1 and CDR2 are LGHNT and FRNRAP. The CDR3 is 18 residues long.

The chain has TRBV11-3 and TRBJ2-7; D uncertain. The length of the CDR3 is 12 residues. Germline V gene data show CDR1 as SGHNT and CDR2 as YENEEA. Trimming pared 0 bases from V and 7 bases from J, leaving 7 bases between. The CDR3, as DNA: TGTGCCAGCAGCTTAGAGCCCGGGGAGCAGTACTTC. This gives the protein CASSLEPGEQYF.

The chain uses TRBV14 and TRBJ1-6; 9 nucleotides agree with TRBD1. J lost 8 bases, V lost 5 bases, and 4 bases had no gene match. This CDR3 region has 14 residues. Germline V gene data show CDR1 as SGHDN and CDR2 as FVKESK. CDR3 DNA: TGTGCCAGCAGCGTGGGACAGGGTTATTCACCCCTCCACTTT. As protein: CASSVGQGYSPLHF.

The sample holds a few counts of this clone. The chain couples TRBV7-9 to TRBJ1-5, with 9 positions matching TRBD1. The CDR3 contains 16 residues. Germline V gives CDR1 SEHNR, CDR2 FQNEAQ (reference sequence). The trim removed 4 bases at V and 4 bases at J, leaving 8 bases unmatched. The CDR3 loop is CASSSANDRGNQPQHF. CDR3 bases: TGTGCCAGCAGCTCCGCTAATGACAGGGGGAATCAGCCCCAGCATTTT.

This chain's CDR3 is CASRPATGNTGELFF. The CDR3 nucleotides read TGCGCCAGCAGACCGGCAACAGGGAACACCGGGGAGCTGTTTTTT. The chain uses TRBV5-1 and TRBJ2-2; the D gene is possibly TRBD1 (5 bases). The CDR3 spans 15 residues. Germline CDR1 reads SGHRS; CDR2 reads YFSETQ. V lost 5 bases to trimming and J lost 1 base, with 12 bases between them.

The chain joins TRBV2 to TRBJ2-3; 10 bases align to TRBD1. This CDR3 has 18 amino acids. The V and J ends lost 8 bases and 1 base, in that order; junction bases with no gene match: 15. Germline CDR1 reads SNHLY; CDR2 reads FYNNEI. In DNA form, the CDR3 reads TGTGCCAGCCCCCGGGACAGGGGACCTAGTCGAGGCACAGATACGCAGTATTTT. Translating it yields CASPRDRGPSRGTDTQYF.

The chain is built from TRBV9 and TRBJ1-2, with D hard to call. The CDR3 is made up of 16 amino acids. Trimming left V 0 bases short and J 0 bases short, with 12 bases between. The germline V gene has CDR1 SGDLS and CDR2 YYNGEE. CDR3 DNA sequence: TGTGCCAGCAGCGTAGGTGGCGGAGCAGCTAACTATGGCTACACCTTC. Protein: CASSVGGGAANYGYTF.

The rearrangement joins TRBV19 to TRBJ2-3; 9 bases agree with TRBD2. Germline trimming cut 5 bases from V and 7 bases from J; bases unmatched to any gene: 7. There are 14 residues in the CDR3. Looked up from germline, CDR1 is LNHDA and CDR2 is SQIVND (reference sequence). CDR3 bases: TGTGCCAGTAGTGACGGGACTAGCCGTTATACGCAGTATTTT. Residues: CASSDGTSRYTQYF.

The chain has TRBV4-2 and TRBJ1-2; 8 bases line up with TRBD1. The CDR3 spans 13 residues. With V trimmed by 4 bases and J by 4 bases, 2 bases remained unmatched. Germline loops: CDR1 LGHNA, CDR2 YNFKEQ. The CDR3 region has the DNA TGTGCCAGCAGCCCAGGGGGCGCCTATGGCTACACCTTC. Residues: CASSPGGAYGYTF.

The chain recombines TRBV15 with TRBJ2-7; perhaps TRBD1 as D (6 bases). Germline values: CDR1 LNHNV, CDR2 YYDKDF (reference sequence). V was cut by 4 bases and J by 0 bases, with 13 bases left in between. The CDR3 length is 15 residues. For the CDR3, the DNA is TGTGCCACCAGCACCCTTGGGACATTCTCCTACGAGCAGTACTTC. Translated: CATSTLGTFSYEQYF. Based on the CDR3 plus reference TRBV15 and TRBJ2-7, the full variable domain is DAMVIQNPRYQVTQFGKPVTLSCSQTLNHNVMYWYQQKSSQAPKLLFHYYDKDFNNEADTPDNFQSRRPNTSFCFLDIRSPGLGDTAMYLCATSTLGTFSYEQYFGPGTRLTVT.

The chain joins TRBV7-9 to TRBJ1-1, with unresolved D. Germline V gene data show CDR1 as SEHNR and CDR2 as FQNEAQ (reference sequence). There are 13 residues in the CDR3. V lost 6 bases and J 5 bases, leaving 13 bases between the germline ends. CDR3 in amino acids: CASSTPPGTEAFF. As DNA, the CDR3 is TGTGCCAGCAGTACCCCACCGGGGACTGAAGCTTTCTTT.

This clone was seen only a few times. The gene calls are TRBV13 and TRBJ2-7; perhaps TRBD1 as D (6 bases). V was shortened by 6 bases and J by 3 bases, with 9 bases between the two germline ends. This CDR3 comprises 12 residues. Germline CDR1 PRHDT, CDR2 FYEKMQ (reference sequence). The CDR3 loop reads CASSTQGYEQYF. CDR3 in DNA: TGTGCCAGCAGTACACAGGGCTACGAGCAGTACTTC.

This clone was seen just once. CDR3 nucleotide sequence: TGTGCCAGCAGTTTATCCGGACTAGCGGGGGGATCCTACGAGCAGTACTTC. Its protein is CASSLSGLAGGSYEQYF. The chain has TRBV27 and TRBJ2-7, with TRBD2 matching 14 bases. The CDR3 loop spans 17 amino acids. Germline V gene lookup returns CDR1 MNHEY and CDR2 SMNVEV (reference sequence). V lost 0 bases, J lost 1 base, and 2 bases stayed unmatched.

V is TRBV10-3 and J is TRBJ2-7; D unclear. The germline gives CDR1 ENHRY, CDR2 SYGVKD. The V end lost 0 bases, the J end lost 3 bases, and 6 bases lay between the germline ends. The CDR3 consists of 13 residues. The CDR3 DNA is TGTGCCATCAGTGAGTCGACTGTCTACGAGCAGTACTTC. Translating it yields CAISESTVYEQYF.

V is TRBV19 and J is TRBJ2-7; the match to TRBD2 covers 9 bases. Trimming cost V 4 bases and J 3 bases; bases outside gene matches: 19. There are 19 residues in the CDR3. Germline CDR1 reads LNHDA; CDR2 reads SQIVND (reference sequence). Here the CDR3 reads CASSTPPSGRHLFFYEQYF. CDR3 DNA sequence: TGTGCCAGTAGTACCCCCCCCAGCGGGAGGCACCTATTCTTCTACGAGCAGTACTTC.

The rearrangement links TRBV6-5 to TRBJ2-1; D call uncertain. The CDR3 consists of 12 residues. Germline lookup yields CDR1 MNHEY and CDR2 SVGAGI. The V end lost 6 bases, the J end lost 7 bases, and 10 bases lay between the germline ends. The CDR3 sequence is CASSRPGNEQFF. In DNA, the CDR3 is TGTGCCAGCAGCAGACCCGGGAATGAGCAGTTCTTC.

This chain connects TRBV6-6 to TRBJ2-2, with 8 bases identical to TRBD2. The germline V gene has CDR1 MNHNY and CDR2 SVGAGI (reference sequence). The CDR3 totals 14 residues. The V gene end was trimmed by 10 bases and the J gene end by 5 bases; junction bases not matched to a gene: 9. CDR3 sequence reads: CATKPPGGTGELFF. As DNA, the CDR3 is TGTGCCACTAAGCCCCCGGGGGGGACCGGGGAGCTGTTTTTT.

The chain has TRBV30 and TRBJ2-1; D gene unclear. Germline V gene data show CDR1 as GTSNPN and CDR2 as SVGIG (reference sequence). Trimming pared 2 bases from V and 15 bases from J, leaving 14 bases between. The CDR3 has 11 residues. Written as DNA, the CDR3 is TGTGCCTGGAGTTTAGAGGTGAAACCGTTCTTC. Its translation: CAWSLEVKPFF.

The chain joins TRBV7-9 to TRBJ1-3; perhaps TRBD1 as D (6 bases). The CDR3 extends over 15 amino acids. CDR1 and CDR2 (germline): SEHNR, FQNEAQ (reference sequence). Trimming removed 3 bases from V and 0 bases from J, with 9 bases in between. Here the CDR3 DNA reads TGTGCCAGCAGCTTCAACAGGGTCTCTGGAAACACCATATATTTT. Protein: CASSFNRVSGNTIYF.

This sequence joins TRBV16 and TRBJ1-2, with 9 bases that match TRBD1. This CDR3 is built from 18 residues. Per germline, CDR1 KGHSY and CDR2 FQNENV. Trimming took 1 base from V and 6 from J; bases not matched to a gene: 15. CDR3: CASSQFVTGGVRMDGYTF. In DNA form, the CDR3 reads TGTGCCAGCAGCCAATTTGTAACAGGGGGCGTGCGGATGGATGGCTACACCTTC.

The chain recombines TRBV4-3 with TRBJ2-7, with 12 bases identical to TRBD2. Germline trimming cut 2 bases from V and 4 bases from J; bases unmatched to any gene: 3. Germline values: CDR1 LGHNA, CDR2 YSLEER. The length of the CDR3 is 15 residues. In nucleotides, the CDR3 is TGCGCCAGCAGCCAACTAGCGGGAGGGCCGTACGAGCAGTACTTC. It specifies CASSQLAGGPYEQYF.

This clone came up once. The genes are TRBV11-1 and TRBJ2-1; TRBD2 matches 11 bases. CDR3 length: 16 amino acids. Germline CDR1 reads SGHAT; CDR2 reads FQDESV (reference sequence). V lost 5 bases to trimming and J lost 6 bases; unmatched junction nucleotides: 9. The CDR3 DNA sequence: TGTGCCAGCAGCATACGACTAGCGGGGATCCCCAATGAGCAGTTCTTC. Translating it yields CASSIRLAGIPNEQFF.

The sample holds one count of this clone. V and J are TRBV11-3 and TRBJ1-2; D perhaps matches TRBD1 (6 bases). Germline-derived CDR1 and CDR2 are SGHNT and YENEEA. CDR3 size: 15 residues. V was shortened by 5 bases and J by 8 bases, with 21 bases between the two germline ends. CDR3 in amino acids: CASSAPGQIRGGYTF. CDR3 sequence (DNA): TGTGCCAGCAGCGCTCCGGGACAAATTAGAGGAGGCTACACCTTC.

V usage is TRBV5-6 and J usage is TRBJ2-5, with D perhaps matching TRBD1 (5 bases). Looked up from germline, CDR1 is SGHDT and CDR2 is YYEEEE. The CDR3 is made up of 14 amino acids. The V end lost 0 bases, the J end lost 6 bases, and 12 bases lay between the germline ends. CDR3 loop: CASSLGTQSQTQYF. The CDR3 DNA sequence: TGTGCCAGCAGCTTGGGGACACAATCCCAGACCCAGTACTTC. Complete variable domain (other parts from reference TRBV5-6 and TRBJ2-5): DAGVTQSPTHLIKTRGQQVTLRCSPKSGHDTVSWYQQALGQGPQFIFQYYEEEERQRGNFPDRFSGHQFPNYSSELNVNALLLGDSALYLCASSLGTQSQTQYFGPGTRLLVL.

This chain joins TRBV10-3 and TRBJ1-4; unclear D gene. The CDR3 loop spans 14 amino acids. Trimming stripped 3 bases from V and 0 bases from J, with 5 bases between. Per the germline V gene, CDR1 is ENHRY and CDR2 is SYGVKD. CDR3 loop: CAISDPATNEKLFF. CDR3 DNA: TGTGCCATCAGTGATCCGGCAACTAATGAAAAACTGTTTTTT.

The chain employs TRBV6-5 and TRBJ2-6, with TRBD1 matching 9 bases. This CDR3 comprises 15 residues. The junction had 7 bases not matched to a gene; V was cut back by 5 bases and J by 8 bases. Germline V gene lookup returns CDR1 MNHEY and CDR2 SVGAGI. The CDR3 DNA sequence: TGTGCCAGCAGTAGGAGGGGACAGGGCTCCAACGTCCTGACTTTC. It yields the protein CASSRRGQGSNVLTF.

The V gene is TRBV18, the J gene TRBJ1-5; 8 positions agree with TRBD1. Germline-derived CDR1 and CDR2 are KGHSH and LQKENI. The CDR3 has 15 residues. The trim removed 6 bases at V and 2 bases at J, leaving 6 bases unmatched. In DNA, the CDR3 is TGTGCCAGCTCGCGGGGACAGGAGGGCAATCAGCCCCAGCATTTT. Amino acid sequence: CASSRGQEGNQPQHF.

The chain has TRBV18 and TRBJ1-5; TRBD1 is a possible D gene (6 bases). Trimming took off 5 bases at V and 7 bases at J, with 18 bases between the two ends. This CDR3 comprises 15 residues. Germline V lookup: CDR1 KGHSH, CDR2 LQKENI. The DNA for the CDR3 is TGTGCCAGCTCATCCCGGGACCGGGGGGCGCAGCCCCAGCATTTT. Protein sequence: CASSSRDRGAQPQHF.

The rearrangement uses TRBV27 and TRBJ1-1; D gene unclear. V was shortened by 3 bases and J by 0 bases, with 8 bases between the two germline ends. Germline V gene data show CDR1 as MNHEY and CDR2 as SMNVEV (reference sequence). CDR3 length equals 14 residues. The CDR3 nucleotides read TGTGCCAGCAGTTTGGCGAGGATGAACACTGAAGCTTTCTTT. It codes for CASSLARMNTEAFF.

The chain is built from TRBV13 and TRBJ2-3; 7 bases align to TRBD2. The CDR3 extends over 15 amino acids. Germline CDR1 is PRHDT and CDR2 is FYEKMQ (reference sequence). The V segment lost 2 bases and the J segment 4 bases; nucleotides outside the gene matches: 6. The chain's CDR3 is CASSLFRLAADTQYF. CDR3 nucleotides: TGTGCCAGCAGCTTATTCCGACTAGCAGCAGATACGCAGTATTTT.